The 24 T cell receptor beta chains below were found in one sample sequenced in a study of Ad26.COV2.S vaccination and SARS-CoV-2 variants. This table comes from immunoSEQ multiplex PCR, and its TCRdb copy is limited to in-frame clones, with some not included. The sample consists of some 640,000 clones, 80% to 90% of them appearing once. Treatment described: around 19 received Ad26.COV2.S at low or high dose, single or two shots; 5 received placebo; per-sample allocation not given. Day 63 after the first vaccine or placebo injection was the time point for sampling. This specimen consisted of peripheral blood, obtained in a trial of Ad26.COV2.S vaccine versus placebo. Receptors were obtained from a person between 18 and 59 years old who received the Ad26.COV2.S COVID-19 vaccine or a placebo.

The chain has TRBV21-1 and TRBJ2-1; whether TRBD1, the table's D call, matches the DNA was not checked. TRBV21-1 is assigned pseudogene status. The CDR3 contains 17 residues. The CDR3 DNA reads as TGTGCCAGCAGCAAACTCCCGCCCAGGGGGCAAGACAATGAGCAGTTCTTC. Its translation is CASSKLPPRGQDNEQFF.

V and J are TRBV10-2 and TRBJ2-3, with D perhaps TRBD1 (5 bases). Trimming took off 8 bases at V and 5 bases at J, with 11 bases between the two ends. The length of the CDR3 is 12 residues. Looked up from germline, CDR1 is WSHSY and CDR2 is SAAADI. The CDR3 reads CASSGLGDTQYF. The CDR3 DNA is TGCGCCAGCTCAGGGTTGGGAGATACGCAGTATTTT.

The chain employs TRBV7-8 and TRBJ1-1, with D perhaps TRBD1 (5 bases). In germline, CDR1 is SGHVS, CDR2 FQNEAQ. CDR3 length: 12 residues. V was pared by 5 bases and J by 5 bases, with 9 bases between. The CDR3, as DNA: TGTGCCAGCAGCCGGGGGGGAACTGAAGCTTTCTTT. It specifies CASSRGGTEAFF. Looking up the rest from reference TRBV7-8 and TRBJ1-1 gives the full variable domain: GAGVSQSPRYKVAKRGQDVALRCDPISGHVSLFWYQQALGQGPEFLTYFQNEAQLDKSGLPSDRFFAERPEGSVSTLKIQRTQQEDSAVYLCASSRGGTEAFFGQGTRLTVV.

V is TRBV5-1 and J is TRBJ2-7, with 8 positions matching TRBD2. Germline V gives CDR1 SGHRS, CDR2 YFSETQ. V shed 7 bases and J 3 bases; nucleotides not matched to a gene: 12. The CDR3 has 15 amino acids. CDR3 DNA sequence: TGCGCCAGCTGGGGGACTAGTTTGGGGCTCTACGAGCAGTACTTC. Protein sequence: CASWGTSLGLYEQYF.

This chain joins TRBV21-1 and TRBJ1-5. TRBV21-1 is a recognized pseudogene. This CDR3 spans 16 amino acids. For the CDR3, the DNA is TGTGCCAGCAGCAAAAAGGGGAGGGCGATCTATCAGCCCCAGCATTTT. It is translated as CASSKKGRAIYQPQHF.

This chain links TRBV29-1 with TRBJ2-5, with D hard to call. Trimming pared 0 bases from V and 5 bases from J, leaving 13 bases between. Germline V gives CDR1 SQVTM, CDR2 ANQGSEA. The CDR3 is 14 amino acids. The CDR3 sequence is CSVEDLPRRETQYF. The CDR3 DNA follows: TGCAGCGTTGAAGATCTCCCAAGAAGGGAGACCCAGTACTTC.

The chain recombines TRBV5-5 with TRBJ1-4; D is undetermined. The CDR3 is 14 residues long. Germline lookup yields CDR1 SGHKS and CDR2 YYEKEE (reference sequence). The germline V and J ends were trimmed by 3 bases and 0 bases, with 6 bases remaining between them. CDR3 region: CASSSRATNEKLFF. The CDR3 bases are TGTGCCAGCAGCTCTAGGGCAACTAATGAAAAACTGTTTTTT.

This clone was counted a single time. This same CDR3 is encoded by further DNA sequences in the sample. Here the CDR3 DNA reads TGTGCCAGCAGCCAAGGGGGGACAGGGAGGGAGACCCAGTACTTC. This encodes CASSQGGTGRETQYF. This chain connects TRBV3-1 (or the pseudogene TRBV3-2) to TRBJ2-5, with 9 bases matching TRBD1. The length of the CDR3 is 15 residues. From germline, CDR1 is LGHDT and CDR2 YNNKEL (reference sequence). V lost 1 base to trimming and J lost 5 bases; unmatched junction nucleotides: 5.

This chain joins TRBV3-1 (or the pseudogene TRBV3-2) and TRBJ1-1; TRBD1 matches at 12 bases. The CDR3 is 17 residues long. J gave up 5 bases and V 0 bases, and 7 bases lay outside the gene matches. The germline CDR1 and CDR2 sequences are LGHDT and YNNKEL (reference sequence). The CDR3 region is CASSQDRDRGRGTEAFF. The CDR3, as DNA: TGTGCCAGCAGCCAAGACCGGGACAGGGGGCGCGGGACTGAAGCTTTCTTT.

The chain employs TRBV3-1 (or the pseudogene TRBV3-2) and TRBJ1-1; D possibly corresponds to TRBD1 (6 bases). The CDR3 runs to 17 residues. Germline V lookup: CDR1 LGHDT, CDR2 YNNKEL (reference sequence). V lost 0 bases to trimming and J lost 0 bases, with 14 bases between them. CDR3 coding DNA: TGTGCCAGCAGCCAAGAATTTAGGGGGTCCTTGAACACTGAAGCTTTCTTT. As protein: CASSQEFRGSLNTEAFF.

Concerning this clone itself: Other nucleotide sequences from this sample produce the same CDR3. V usage is TRBV29-1 and J usage is TRBJ1-1; D might be TRBD1 (6 bases). Per the germline V gene, CDR1 is SQVTM and CDR2 is ANQGSEA. The CDR3 extends over 11 amino acids. The germline V and J ends were trimmed by 6 bases and 4 bases, with 9 bases remaining between them. In DNA form, the CDR3 reads TGCAGCGTGGACAGAGGCACTGAAGCTTTCTTT. As protein: CSVDRGTEAFF.

The CDR3 DNA is TGTGCCAGCAGCGTAACATCCCGACAGGGCACCTATGGCTACACCTTC. Protein: CASSVTSRQGTYGYTF. The chain links TRBV9 to TRBJ1-2, with 7 bases matching TRBD1. With 1 base clipped from V and 4 bases from J, the junction kept 10 bases outside the gene matches. Germline lookup yields CDR1 SGDLS and CDR2 YYNGEE. The length of the CDR3 is 16 residues.

Note on this clone: At one end, the junction sequence differs from germline, possibly due to a read error. The chain carries TRBV10-1 and TRBJ1-5, with 7 bases that match TRBD1. CDR3 length: 20 amino acids. Germline V gene sequence: CDR1 WNHNN, CDR2 SYGVQD (reference sequence). CDR3 region: CASSEWGKDRAGDSDQPQHF. DNA of the CDR3: TGCGCCAGCAGTGAGTGGGGGAAAGACAGGGCTGGGGATAGCGATCAGCCCCAGCATTTT.

The V and J genes are TRBV6-5 and TRBJ2-1; D tentatively reads TRBD1 or TRBD2 (5 bases each). The CDR3 sequence is 14 residues long. V lost 7 bases to trimming and J lost 6 bases, with 16 bases between them. From germline, CDR1 is MNHEY and CDR2 SVGAGI. The CDR3 DNA is TGTGCCAGCACCGGGGCCACTACGCTCAATGAGCAGTTCTTC. This codes for CASTGATTLNEQFF.

The chain carries TRBV6-6 and TRBJ2-7; no firm D call. Germline CDR1 reads MNHNY; CDR2 reads SVGAGI (reference sequence). The V gene lost 7 bases and the J gene lost 2 bases, with 15 bases spanning the gap. The CDR3 is made up of 14 amino acids. This CDR3 reads CASNGPSLAYEQYF. CDR3 nucleotides: TGTGCCAGCAACGGACCGTCGTTGGCCTACGAGCAGTACTTC.

The chain joins TRBV6-1 to TRBJ2-1, with D perhaps matching TRBD2 (6 bases). Germline CDR1 MNHNS, CDR2 SASEGT. The CDR3 runs 15 residues. Between the trimmed V and J ends, which lost 2 bases and 2 bases, there was a span of 10 bases. CDR3 bases: TGTGCCAGCAGTGAAAGGGGAGGAACCTACAATGAGCAGTTCTTC. This gives the protein CASSERGGTYNEQFF.

This clone came up once. The chain combines TRBV5-1 with TRBJ2-2; D is possibly TRBD2 (6 bases). Trimming cost V 1 base and J 7 bases, with 11 bases left between them. The germline V gene has CDR1 SGHRS and CDR2 YFSETQ. The CDR3 is made up of 14 amino acids. Here the CDR3 reads CASSLNWGGGELFF. The CDR3, as DNA: TGCGCCAGCAGCTTGAATTGGGGAGGCGGGGAGCTGTTTTTT.

The J gene is TRBJ1-1, the V gene TRBV6-6, with D possibly matching TRBD1 (5 bases). V shed 0 bases and J shed 5 bases, with 13 bases lying between them. CDR1 is MNHNY, CDR2 SVGAGI, per germline (reference sequence). This CDR3 spans 15 amino acids. The CDR3 region is CASSYSAAGETEAFF. CDR3 DNA: TGTGCCAGCAGTTACTCGGCCGCGGGGGAAACTGAAGCTTTCTTT.

The rearrangement uses TRBV10-3 and TRBJ2-7, with 7 bases matching TRBD1. Germline CDR1 reads ENHRY; CDR2 reads SYGVKD. After removal of 0 bases from V and 6 bases from J, the junction contained 5 bases not matched to a gene. The length of the CDR3 is 14 residues. The DNA for the CDR3 is TGTGCCATCAGTGAGTCGGGGTACAGGGGCGAGCAGTACTTC. Translating gives CAISESGYRGEQYF.

This sequence joins TRBV3-1 (or the pseudogene TRBV3-2) and TRBJ2-7; unclear D gene. Germline loops: CDR1 LGHDT, CDR2 YNNKEL (reference sequence). The CDR3 length is 14 residues. Trimming cost V 6 bases and J 0 bases, with 12 bases left between them. The CDR3 is CASSQSRSSYEQYF. CDR3 sequence (DNA): TGTGCCAGCAGTCAAAGCCGAAGCTCCTACGAGCAGTACTTC.

As to this clone: Other DNA sequences in this sample translate to the same CDR3. The chain recombines TRBV5-4 with TRBJ2-7; D gene ambiguous. Trimming took off 2 bases at V and 0 bases at J, with 6 bases between the two ends. This CDR3 region has 13 residues. Germline V gives CDR1 SGHNT, CDR2 YYREEE (reference sequence). The CDR3 nucleotides read TGTGCCAGCAGCTTTCGTAGCTCCTACGAGCAGTACTTC. The encoded protein is CASSFRSSYEQYF.

This clone showed up just once. J is TRBJ2-3 and V is TRBV18; TRBD1 aligns across 9 bases. The V gene's germline CDR1 is KGHSH and CDR2 LQKENI. The J segment lost 0 bases and the V segment lost 1 base, leaving 5 bases of the junction unmatched. This CDR3 is built from 17 residues. CDR3 coding DNA: TGTGCCAGCTCACCACGACAGACAGGGGGTAGCACAGATACGCAGTATTTT. It codes for CASSPRQTGGSTDTQYF.

Comments on this clone: The same CDR3 also results from other DNA sequences found in this sample. The V call is TRBV24-1, the J call TRBJ1-2; 7 bases agree with TRBD1. V gave up 4 bases and J gave up 8 bases; unmatched junction bases: 9. The CDR3 is made up of 14 amino acids. The germline V gene encodes CDR1 KGHDR and CDR2 SFDVKD. The CDR3 coding sequence is TGTGCCACCAGTGACCCTGGGACAGTTTACGGCTACACCTTC. Translation: CATSDPGTVYGYTF.

The chain links TRBV6-1 to TRBJ1-2; D gene ambiguous. Deletions cut 1 base from V and 2 bases from J, with 20 bases between. Germline V gene lookup returns CDR1 MNHNS and CDR2 SASEGT. This CDR3 has 18 residues. CDR3 sequence reads: CASSEVPPTQTSNYGYTF. Here the CDR3 DNA reads TGTGCCAGCAGTGAAGTGCCCCCGACACAGACGAGCAACTATGGCTACACCTTC.